This T cell receptor (beta chain) was captured in a study of blood T cell repertoires in COVID-19. Study background: Samples came from the United States, Italy and Spain, spanning acute and convalescent COVID-19. From T cells, B-cell-depleted T cells, or PBMCs came the material, which was cDNA or gDNA.

The CDR3 is 14 residues long. Germline V lookup: CDR1 MNHEY, CDR2 SMNVEV (reference sequence). Between the trimmed V and J ends, which lost 2 bases and 0 bases, there was a span of 7 bases. Per the study methods: Counts of nucleated cells, estimated from reference gene primer amplification, were obtained. TCRdb's copy holds only in-frame clones and misses some; the assay was immunoSEQ multiplex PCR. V, J and clone size were drawn from that table, and D and trimming were deduced from the DNA. The sample yields fewer than 300,000 clones, around 79% seen once. The TCR comes from a woman of 80 years or more with acute or convalescent COVID-19. V is TRBV27 and J is TRBJ1-1; D remains unclear. Sequencing used peripheral blood. CDR3 nucleotide sequence: TGTGCCAGCAGTTTAGAGGCGCTGAACACTGAAGCTTTCTTT. It translates to CASSLEALNTEAFF.